The 20 T cell receptor beta chains reported below all come from one sample, sequenced in a study of cytomegalovirus exposure and HLA in healthy donors. Assay: immunoSEQ multiplex PCR; the TCRdb copy retains only in-frame clones and omits some. The table records more than 300,000 clones, more than 80% of them present only once. The material sequenced was PBMCs. The receptors originated from a young woman in good health and CMV-seronegative.

The chain has TRBV25-1 and TRBJ2-4; TRBD2 matches at 8 bases. The trim removed 4 bases at V and 7 bases at J, leaving 9 bases unmatched. The CDR3 has 15 amino acids. The germline CDR1 and CDR2 sequences are MGHDK and SYGVNS. The CDR3 sequence is CASSGGGLGGNIQYF. The CDR3 nucleotides are TGTGCCAGCAGTGGAGGGGGACTAGGAGGGAACATTCAGTACTTC.

In this sample, this clone turned up a few times. The rearrangement links TRBV28 to TRBJ1-1; D is perhaps TRBD1 (6 bases). V gave up 5 bases and J gave up 6 bases, with 16 bases separating them. In germline, CDR1 is MDHEN, CDR2 SYDVKM. CDR3 length: 14 residues. The CDR3 DNA follows: TGTGCCAGCAGTCCTTCAGGGGAGTCCGCTGAAGCTTTCTTT. Translation: CASSPSGESAEAFF.

The chain couples TRBV27 to TRBJ1-2, with 10 bases that match TRBD1. Germline trimming cut 4 bases from V and 3 bases from J; bases unmatched to any gene: 5. This CDR3 is 15 amino acids long. The germline gives CDR1 MNHEY, CDR2 SMNVEV (reference sequence). The CDR3 nucleotides are TGTGCCAGCAGTTCACCAGGGACAGGGGACTATGGCTACACCTTC. This codes for CASSSPGTGDYGYTF.

The J gene is TRBJ2-7, the V gene TRBV10-1; 7 bases are shared with TRBD1. CDR1 is WNHNN, CDR2 SYGVQD, per germline (reference sequence). This CDR3 spans 16 amino acids. Trimming took 3 bases from V and 3 from J; bases not matched to a gene: 11. CDR3 nucleotide sequence: TGCGCCAGCAGTGACTCGTTCGCGACAGGGATCTACGAGCAGTACTTC. This translates into CASSDSFATGIYEQYF.

This clone is a singleton in its sample. Within the sample, other DNA sequences also encode this same CDR3. This chain connects TRBV18 to TRBJ1-1; 7 bases agree with TRBD1. CDR3 length equals 14 residues. CDR1 and CDR2 (germline): KGHSH, LQKENI. V shed 5 bases, J shed 1 base, and the junction held 4 bases outside the gene matches. Here the CDR3 DNA reads TGTGCCAGCTCAAGGGACAGAAAGAACACTGAAGCTTTCTTT. Its protein is CASSRDRKNTEAFF. The full variable domain, with the rest looked up from reference TRBV18 and TRBJ1-1, is NAGVMQNPRHLVRRRGQEARLRCSPMKGHSHVYWYRQLPEEGLKFMVYLQKENIIDESGMPKERFSAEFPKEGPSILRIQQVVRGDSAAYFCASSRDRKNTEAFFGQGTRLTVV.

About this clone itself: The same CDR3 arises from other DNA sequences in this sample as well. This chain uses TRBV11-2 with TRBJ2-7; no reliable D call. The CDR3 spans 10 residues. The V and J ends lost 3 bases and 7 bases respectively, with 4 bases between them. Germline V gives CDR1 SGHAT, CDR2 FQNNGV. CDR3 residues: CASSFGEQYF. Written as DNA, the CDR3 is TGTGCCAGCAGCTTCGGGGAGCAGTACTTC.

J is TRBJ2-7 and V is TRBV28; TRBD2 might be the D (5 bases). This CDR3 is built from 15 residues. Per germline, CDR1 MDHEN and CDR2 SYDVKM. Trimming took off 4 bases at V and 4 bases at J, with 17 bases between the two ends. The CDR3 is CASSSPGLGSYEQYF. In nucleotides, the CDR3 is TGTGCCAGCAGTTCCCCGGGATTGGGGTCTTACGAGCAGTACTTC.

The chain combines TRBV6-1 with TRBJ2-2; maybe TRBD1 (5 bases). Germline V lookup: CDR1 MNHNS, CDR2 SASEGT. The CDR3 spans 18 residues. Between the trimmed V and J ends, which lost 4 bases and 4 bases, there was a span of 22 bases. Here the CDR3 DNA reads TGTGCCAGCAGTGTGCGCTTCCAGGGCGCCTCGGGCACCGGGGAGCTGTTTTTT. Its protein product is CASSVRFQGASGTGELFF.

The chain has TRBV5-6 and TRBJ2-1, with 12 bases identical to TRBD2. The ends lost 2 bases at V and 4 bases at J; junction bases unmatched: 7. The CDR3 length is 17 residues. Germline V gene data show CDR1 as SGHDT and CDR2 as YYEEEE. The CDR3 DNA is TGTGCCAGCAGCTTCTCTCCGGGACTAGCGGGTTACAATGAGCAGTTCTTC. Protein sequence: CASSFSPGLAGYNEQFF. Full variable domain (remainder filled in from reference TRBV5-6 and TRBJ2-1): DAGVTQSPTHLIKTRGQQVTLRCSPKSGHDTVSWYQQALGQGPQFIFQYYEEEERQRGNFPDRFSGHQFPNYSSELNVNALLLGDSALYLCASSFSPGLAGYNEQFFGPGTRLTVL.

The V gene is TRBV28, the J gene TRBJ2-7, with D tentatively TRBD2 (6 bases). Germline V gives CDR1 MDHEN, CDR2 SYDVKM. CDR3 length: 13 amino acids. V was pared by 4 bases and J by 5 bases, with 12 bases between. CDR3 sequence: CASSSLLADEQYF. The DNA for the CDR3 is TGTGCCAGCAGTTCACTCTTAGCGGACGAGCAGTACTTC.

The chain has TRBV4-2 and TRBJ1-5; D call uncertain. The CDR3 runs to 12 residues. Trimming removed 3 bases from V and 4 bases from J, with 4 bases in between. Germline V lookup: CDR1 LGHNA, CDR2 YNFKEQ. CDR3 DNA sequence: TGTGCCAGCAGCCACTTAAATCAGCCCCAGCATTTT. It yields the protein CASSHLNQPQHF.

V and J are TRBV30 and TRBJ1-1; TRBD1 matches 9 bases. V lost 7 bases, J lost 0 bases, and 3 bases stayed unmatched. Germline V gene sequence: CDR1 GTSNPN, CDR2 SVGIG (reference sequence). The CDR3 runs 13 residues. The CDR3 reads CALTGGVNTEAFF. CDR3 nucleotide sequence: TGTGCCTTGACAGGGGGTGTGAACACTGAAGCTTTCTTT. The complete variable domain, with remaining parts taken from reference TRBV30 and TRBJ1-1, reads SQTIHQWPATLVQPVGSPLSLECTVEGTSNPNLYWYRQAAGRGLQLLFYSVGIGQISSEVPQNLSASRPQDRQFILSSKKLLLSDSGFYLCALTGGVNTEAFFGQGTRLTVV.

The chain employs TRBV15 and TRBJ1-5; a possible D gene is TRBD1 (6 bases). Trimming stripped 1 base from V and 4 bases from J, with 11 bases between. There are 15 residues in the CDR3. Germline loops: CDR1 LNHNV, CDR2 YYDKDF (reference sequence). CDR3 sequence reads: CATSRGDTLNQPQHF. As DNA, the CDR3 is TGTGCCACCAGCAGAGGGGACACCTTAAATCAGCCCCAGCATTTT.

This clone appeared a single time. The chain combines TRBV2 with TRBJ2-1; 10 bases match TRBD2. CDR3 length: 14 amino acids. Trimming removed 4 bases from V and 4 bases from J; junction bases left unmatched: 1. Germline CDR1 and CDR2: SNHLY and FYNNEI. The CDR3 sequence is CASSGTSGYNEQFF. CDR3 DNA sequence: TGTGCCAGCAGTGGGACTAGCGGTTACAATGAGCAGTTCTTC. The full variable domain, in which reference TRBV2 and TRBJ2-1 provide the parts outside the CDR3, is EPEVTQTPSHQVTQMGQEVILRCVPISNHLYFYWYRQILGQKVEFLVSFYNNEISEKSEIFDDQFSVERPDGSNFTLKIRSTKLEDSAMYFCASSGTSGYNEQFFGPGTRLTVL.

This clone was counted a few times. V and J are TRBV28 and TRBJ1-2; no clear D gene. Germline assignment: CDR1 MDHEN and CDR2 SYDVKM. The CDR3 totals 15 residues. V lost 6 bases and J 3 bases, leaving 17 bases between the germline ends. The chain's CDR3 is CASRRGLGDYYGYTF. The CDR3 nucleotides read TGTGCCAGCAGACGGGGTTTAGGAGATTACTATGGCTACACCTTC.

The chain joins TRBV7-7 to TRBJ1-2; unclear D gene. Trimming left V 6 bases short and J 8 bases short, with 10 bases between. This CDR3 region has 11 residues. Germline loops: CDR1 SSHAT, CDR2 FNYEAQ (reference sequence). The CDR3 sequence: CASSLVSGYTF. The CDR3 DNA follows: TGTGCCAGCAGTCTGGTTAGCGGCTACACCTTC.

This chain joins TRBV2 and TRBJ2-1; possible D gene TRBD1, 6 bases. V lost 7 bases to trimming and J lost 9 bases, with 19 bases between them. The V gene's germline CDR1 is SNHLY and CDR2 FYNNEI. The CDR3 totals 14 residues. Here the CDR3 DNA reads TGTGCCAGCACCCCCACACAGGGATGGACTGAGCAGTTCTTC. This encodes CASTPTQGWTEQFF.

V gene TRBV2 combines with J gene TRBJ1-1; 7 nucleotides align to TRBD1. The junction had 10 bases not matched to a gene; V was cut back by 7 bases and J by 5 bases. Germline V gene lookup returns CDR1 SNHLY and CDR2 FYNNEI. This CDR3 comprises 14 residues. CDR3 DNA: TGTGCCAGCAAGAAGGAGGGGGCAGGGACTGAAGCTTTCTTT. Its protein is CASKKEGAGTEAFF. Combining the CDR3 with reference TRBV2 and TRBJ1-1 gives the whole variable domain EPEVTQTPSHQVTQMGQEVILRCVPISNHLYFYWYRQILGQKVEFLVSFYNNEISEKSEIFDDQFSVERPDGSNFTLKIRSTKLEDSAMYFCASKKEGAGTEAFFGQGTRLTVV.

CDR3 region: CASSLTAGDEQFF. The DNA of the CDR3 is TGTGCCAGCAGTTTAACGGCGGGAGATGAGCAGTTCTTC. This chain uses TRBV27 with TRBJ2-1; TRBD2 agrees at 7 bases. Germline CDR1 is MNHEY and CDR2 is SMNVEV (reference sequence). The CDR3 spans 13 residues. V lost 2 bases to trimming and J lost 8 bases; unmatched junction nucleotides: 3.

The CDR3 spells CASSVHRVAFF. The CDR3 DNA reads as TGTGCCAGCAGCGTCCACCGGGTGGCTTTCTTT. The chain couples TRBV9 to TRBJ1-1; D remains unclear. The CDR3 loop spans 11 amino acids. The germline V gene encodes CDR1 SGDLS and CDR2 YYNGEE. The germline V and J ends were trimmed by 2 bases and 11 bases, with 10 bases remaining between them.